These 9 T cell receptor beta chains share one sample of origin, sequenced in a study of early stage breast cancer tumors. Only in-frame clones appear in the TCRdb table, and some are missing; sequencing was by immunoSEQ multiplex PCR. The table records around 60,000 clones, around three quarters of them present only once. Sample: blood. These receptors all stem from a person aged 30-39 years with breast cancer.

DNA of the CDR3: TGCGCCAGCCGCCCTTGGGGGGGGCCGATTGAAGCTTTCTTT. It yields the protein CASRPWGGPIEAFF. J is TRBJ1-1 and V is TRBV10-2; a weak D match, TRBD1 (6 bases). V lost 8 bases, J lost 7 bases, and 20 bases lay in between. This CDR3 has 14 residues. Per the germline V gene, CDR1 is WSHSY and CDR2 is SAAADI.

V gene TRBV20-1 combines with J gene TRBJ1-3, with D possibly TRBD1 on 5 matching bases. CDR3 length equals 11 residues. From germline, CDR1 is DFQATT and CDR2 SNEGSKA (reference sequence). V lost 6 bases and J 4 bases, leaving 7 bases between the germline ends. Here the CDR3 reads CSANRGNTIYF. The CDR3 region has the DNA TGCAGTGCCAACAGGGGAAACACCATATATTTT.

CDR3 DNA: TGTGCCAGCAGTTACTCGGGGGGCGCGGGAGAGACCCAGTACTTC. Protein: CASSYSGGAGETQYF. J is TRBJ2-5 and V is TRBV6-5, with D possibly called TRBD1 or TRBD2 (6 bases each). Per the germline V gene, CDR1 is MNHEY and CDR2 is SVGAGI. The CDR3 is 15 residues long. V shed 0 bases and J shed 4 bases, with 12 bases lying between them.

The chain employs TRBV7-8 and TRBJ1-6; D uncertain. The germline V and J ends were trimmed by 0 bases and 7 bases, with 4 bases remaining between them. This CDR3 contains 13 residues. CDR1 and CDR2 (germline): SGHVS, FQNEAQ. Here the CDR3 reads CASSLAGNSPLHF. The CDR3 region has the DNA TGTGCCAGCAGCTTAGCAGGGAATTCACCCCTCCACTTT.

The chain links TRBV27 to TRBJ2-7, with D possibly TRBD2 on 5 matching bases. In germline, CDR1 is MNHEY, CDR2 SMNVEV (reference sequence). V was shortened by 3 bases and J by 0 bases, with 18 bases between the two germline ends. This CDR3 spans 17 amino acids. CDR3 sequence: CASSFSQGGQSSYEQYF. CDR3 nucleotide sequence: TGTGCCAGCAGTTTCTCCCAAGGCGGGCAGAGCTCCTACGAGCAGTACTTC.

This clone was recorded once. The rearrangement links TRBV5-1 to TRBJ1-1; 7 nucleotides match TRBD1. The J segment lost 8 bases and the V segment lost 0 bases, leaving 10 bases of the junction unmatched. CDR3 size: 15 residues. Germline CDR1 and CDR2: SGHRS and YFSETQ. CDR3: CASSLALDRATEAFF. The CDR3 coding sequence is TGCGCCAGCAGCTTGGCCCTAGACAGGGCCACCGAAGCTTTCTTT.

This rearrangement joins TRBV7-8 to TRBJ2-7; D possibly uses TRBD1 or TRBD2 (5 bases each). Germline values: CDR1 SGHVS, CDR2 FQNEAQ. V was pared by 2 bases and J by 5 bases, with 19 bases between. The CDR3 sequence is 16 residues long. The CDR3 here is CASSLRPLTGRNEQYF. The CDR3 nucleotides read TGTGCCAGCAGCTTACGGCCCCTAACGGGGCGGAACGAGCAGTACTTC. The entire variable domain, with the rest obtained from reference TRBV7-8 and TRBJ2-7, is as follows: GAGVSQSPRYKVAKRGQDVALRCDPISGHVSLFWYQQALGQGPEFLTYFQNEAQLDKSGLPSDRFFAERPEGSVSTLKIQRTQQEDSAVYLCASSLRPLTGRNEQYFGPGTRLTVT.

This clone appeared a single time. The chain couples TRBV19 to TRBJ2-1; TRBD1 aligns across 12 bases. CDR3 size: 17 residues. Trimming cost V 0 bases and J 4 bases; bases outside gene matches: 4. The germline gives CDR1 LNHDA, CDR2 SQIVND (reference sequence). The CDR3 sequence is CASSIDWDRGLYNEQFF. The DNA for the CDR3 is TGTGCCAGTAGTATAGATTGGGACAGGGGGCTATACAATGAGCAGTTCTTC.

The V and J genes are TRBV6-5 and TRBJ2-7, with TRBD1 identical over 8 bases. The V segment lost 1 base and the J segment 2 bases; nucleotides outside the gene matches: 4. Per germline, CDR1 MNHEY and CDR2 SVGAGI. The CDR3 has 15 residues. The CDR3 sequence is CASSYWQGAAYEQYF. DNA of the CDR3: TGTGCCAGCAGTTACTGGCAGGGGGCAGCCTACGAGCAGTACTTC.